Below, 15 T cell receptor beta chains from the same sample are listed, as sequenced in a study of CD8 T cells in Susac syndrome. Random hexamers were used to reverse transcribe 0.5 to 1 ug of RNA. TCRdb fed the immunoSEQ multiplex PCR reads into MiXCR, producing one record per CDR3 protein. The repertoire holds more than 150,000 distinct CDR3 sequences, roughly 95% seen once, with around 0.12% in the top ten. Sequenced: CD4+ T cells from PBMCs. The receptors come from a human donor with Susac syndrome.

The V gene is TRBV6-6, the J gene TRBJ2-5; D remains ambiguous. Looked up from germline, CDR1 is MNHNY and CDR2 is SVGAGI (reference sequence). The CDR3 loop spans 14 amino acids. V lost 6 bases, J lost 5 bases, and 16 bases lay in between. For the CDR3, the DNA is TGTGCCAGCAGCCCGGCTACGGTTGGGGAGACCCAGTACTTC. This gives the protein CASSPATVGETQYF.

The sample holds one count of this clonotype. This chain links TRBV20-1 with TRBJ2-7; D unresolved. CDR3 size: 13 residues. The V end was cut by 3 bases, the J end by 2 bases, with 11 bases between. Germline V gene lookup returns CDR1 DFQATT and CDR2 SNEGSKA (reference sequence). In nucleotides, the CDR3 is TGCAGTGCTAGGACACTCGACACCTACGAGCAGTACTTC. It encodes CSARTLDTYEQYF.

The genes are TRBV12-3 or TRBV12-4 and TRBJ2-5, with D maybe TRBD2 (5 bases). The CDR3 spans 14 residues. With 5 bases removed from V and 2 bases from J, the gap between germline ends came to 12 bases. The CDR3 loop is CASSPRRGQETQYF. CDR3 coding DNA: TGTGCCAGCAGTCCGCGTCGCGGGCAAGAGACCCAGTACTTC.

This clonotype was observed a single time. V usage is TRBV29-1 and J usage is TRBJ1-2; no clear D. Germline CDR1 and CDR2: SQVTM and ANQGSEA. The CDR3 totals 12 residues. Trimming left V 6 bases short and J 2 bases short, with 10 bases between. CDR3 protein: CSVTTGNYGYTF. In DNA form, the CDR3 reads TGCAGCGTAACTACGGGGAACTATGGCTACACCTTC. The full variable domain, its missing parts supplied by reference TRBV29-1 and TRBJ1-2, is SAVISQKPSRDICQRGTSLTIQCQVDSQVTMMFWYRQQPGQSLTLIATANQGSEATYESGFVIDKFPISRPNLTFSTLTVSNMSPEDSSIYLCSVTTGNYGYTFGSGTRLTVV.

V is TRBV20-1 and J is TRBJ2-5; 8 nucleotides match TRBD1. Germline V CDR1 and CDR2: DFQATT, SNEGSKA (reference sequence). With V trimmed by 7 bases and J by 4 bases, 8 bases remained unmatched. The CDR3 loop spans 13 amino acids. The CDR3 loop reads CSVTDRVGETQYF. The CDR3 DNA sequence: TGCAGTGTCACGGACAGGGTCGGAGAGACCCAGTACTTC.

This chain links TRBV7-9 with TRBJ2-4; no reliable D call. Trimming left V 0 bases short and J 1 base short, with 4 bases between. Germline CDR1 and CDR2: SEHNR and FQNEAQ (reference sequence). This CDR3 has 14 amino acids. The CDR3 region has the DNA TGTGCCAGCAGCTTAGCGGAGGCCAAAAACATTCAGTACTTC. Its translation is CASSLAEAKNIQYF. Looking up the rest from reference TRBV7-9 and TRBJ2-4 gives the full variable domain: DTGVSQNPRHKITKRGQNVTFRCDPISEHNRLYWYRQTLGQGPEFLTYFQNEAQLEKSRLLSDRFSAERPKGSFSTLEIQRTEQGDSAMYLCASSLAEAKNIQYFGAGTRLSVL.

Here the CDR3 reads CASSFSTGNYGYTF. For the CDR3, the DNA is TGTGCCAGCAGTTTCTCGACAGGGAACTATGGCTACACCTTC. The chain combines TRBV27 with TRBJ1-2; the match to TRBD1 covers 7 bases. This CDR3 has 14 residues. Losses at the gene ends were 3 bases for V and 2 bases for J; bases not matched to a gene: 3. The germline gives CDR1 MNHEY, CDR2 SMNVEV (reference sequence).

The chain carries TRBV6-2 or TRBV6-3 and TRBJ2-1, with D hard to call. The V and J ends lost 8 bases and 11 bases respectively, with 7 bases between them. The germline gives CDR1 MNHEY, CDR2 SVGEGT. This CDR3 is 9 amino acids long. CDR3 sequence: CASGIQQFF. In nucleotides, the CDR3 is TGTGCCAGCGGGATCCAGCAGTTCTTC.

The CDR3 sequence is CASSLSRAASPLHF. CDR3 DNA: TGCGCCAGCAGCTTATCTCGGGCAGCCTCACCCCTCCACTTT. The rearrangement links TRBV5-1 to TRBJ1-6; no clear D gene. Germline lookup yields CDR1 SGHRS and CDR2 YFSETQ. V lost 2 bases, J lost 10 bases, and 13 bases lay in between. The CDR3 is 14 amino acids.

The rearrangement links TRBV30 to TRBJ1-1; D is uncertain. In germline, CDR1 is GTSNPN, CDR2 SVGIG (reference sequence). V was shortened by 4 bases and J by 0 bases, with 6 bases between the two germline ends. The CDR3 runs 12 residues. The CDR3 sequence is CAWTYLNTEAFF. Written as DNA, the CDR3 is TGTGCCTGGACGTATCTGAACACTGAAGCTTTCTTT.

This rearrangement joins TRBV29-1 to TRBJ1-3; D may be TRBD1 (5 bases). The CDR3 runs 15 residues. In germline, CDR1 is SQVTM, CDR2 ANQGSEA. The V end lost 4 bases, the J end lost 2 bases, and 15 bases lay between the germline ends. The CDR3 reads CSVADSGGAGNTIYF. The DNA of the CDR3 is TGCAGCGTTGCTGACAGCGGTGGGGCTGGAAACACCATATATTTT.

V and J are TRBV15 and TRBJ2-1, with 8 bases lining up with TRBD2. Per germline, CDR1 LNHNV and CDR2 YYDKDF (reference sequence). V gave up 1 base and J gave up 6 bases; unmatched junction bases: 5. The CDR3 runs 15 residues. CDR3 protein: CATSRAREGLNEQFF. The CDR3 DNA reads TGTGCCACCAGCAGAGCCCGGGAGGGCCTCAATGAGCAGTTCTTC.

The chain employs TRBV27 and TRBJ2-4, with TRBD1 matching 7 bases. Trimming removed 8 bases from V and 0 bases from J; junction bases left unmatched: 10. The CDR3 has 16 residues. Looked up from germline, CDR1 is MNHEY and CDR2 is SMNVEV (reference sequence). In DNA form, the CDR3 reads TGTGCCAGCGGGCCAGGGGGAACCATAGCCAAAAACATTCAGTACTTC. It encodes CASGPGGTIAKNIQYF.

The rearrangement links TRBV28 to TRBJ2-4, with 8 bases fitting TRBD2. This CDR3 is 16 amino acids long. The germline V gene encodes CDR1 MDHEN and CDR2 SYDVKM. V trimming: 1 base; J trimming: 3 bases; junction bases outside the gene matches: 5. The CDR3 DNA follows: TGTGCCAGCAGTTTATTGGGACTAGGGCTCAAAAACATTCAGTACTTC. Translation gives CASSLLGLGLKNIQYF.

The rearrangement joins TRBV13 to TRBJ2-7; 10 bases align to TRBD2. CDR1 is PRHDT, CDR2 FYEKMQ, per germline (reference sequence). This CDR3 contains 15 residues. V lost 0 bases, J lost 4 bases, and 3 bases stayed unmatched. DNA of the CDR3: TGTGCCAGCAGCTTAGGAGCGGGAGGGCCGTACGAGCAGTACTTC. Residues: CASSLGAGGPYEQYF.